The clone carrying this TCR beta chain was picked up a small number of times. Its antigen remains unknown. This record comes from a study of CD8+ T cells in alopecia areata. For the study at large: The drug, oral tofacitinib, was given to treated patients at 5 to 10 mg twice daily. Study-wide results and caveats: Significant decreases in scalp clonality and expanded CD8+ clones followed tofacitinib treatment. Resident alphabeta T cells of normal skin are also sequenced in scalp samples.

RNA, once extracted, was reverse transcribed into cDNA for use as the sequencing template. Libraries were prepared by immunoSEQ multiplex PCR; TCRdb keeps only in-frame clonotypes and omits some of them. The data contain around 160,000 clones, approximately 57% of them singletons. V dropped 5 bases and J dropped 4 bases, with 14 bases sitting between them. This CDR3 comprises 15 residues. Germline values: CDR1 SGHTA, CDR2 FQGTGA. Treatment defined: oral pan-JAK inhibitor, 5-10 mg twice daily. The TCR originated in a human donor with alopecia areata. This specimen was CD4+ T cells sorted from blood, taken at week 24, from a patient treated with tofacitinib. The chain recombines TRBV7-3 with TRBJ2-2, with TRBD1 as a possible D gene (6 bases). For the CDR3, the DNA is TGTGCCAGCAGCCCAAACAGGGCAGCCACCGGGGAGCTGTTTTTT. Its protein is CASSPNRAATGELFF.